The 10 T cell receptor beta chains in this list originate from one sample, sequenced in a study of multiple sclerosis patients with progressive multifocal leukoencephalopathy. Time point specified: more than five months of natalizumab therapy. The assay was immunoSEQ multiplex PCR, and TCRdb's table has in-frame clones only and misses some. The sample includes tens of thousands of clones, roughly 90% of them seen just once. This sample comprised PBMCs, obtained from a patient treated with natalizumab. The receptors derive from a human donor with multiple sclerosis.

The chain has TRBV30 and TRBJ2-1, with D uncertain. CDR3 length equals 13 residues. V lost 0 bases and J 5 bases, leaving 8 bases between the germline ends. The germline gives CDR1 GTSNPN, CDR2 SVGIG (reference sequence). As DNA, the CDR3 is TGTGCCTGGAGTGTAAGAATGGACAATGAGCAGTTCTTC. It is translated as CAWSVRMDNEQFF. Full variable domain (rest looked up from reference TRBV30 and TRBJ2-1): SQTIHQWPATLVQPVGSPLSLECTVEGTSNPNLYWYRQAAGRGLQLLFYSVGIGQISSEVPQNLSASRPQDRQFILSSKKLLLSDSGFYLCAWSVRMDNEQFFGPGTRLTVL.

In nucleotides, the CDR3 is TGTGCCAGCAGCTTCGGGACTCCGGTTCAGGGGGATACGCAGTATTTT. This gives the protein CASSFGTPVQGDTQYF. The chain couples TRBV7-2 to TRBJ2-3; D tentatively fits TRBD1 or TRBD2 (6 bases each). V was trimmed by 3 bases and J by 6 bases, leaving 19 bases between them. In germline, CDR1 is SGHTA, CDR2 FQGNSA. The CDR3 contains 16 residues.

The J gene is TRBJ2-1, the V gene TRBV7-2; D gene ambiguous. CDR3 length: 16 residues. Germline-derived CDR1 and CDR2 are SGHTA and FQGNSA. V was pared by 0 bases and J by 5 bases, with 14 bases between. The chain's CDR3 is CASSLAPGVRNNEQFF. The CDR3 nucleotides are TGTGCCAGCAGCTTAGCCCCCGGAGTAAGGAACAATGAGCAGTTCTTC.

The V gene is TRBV28, the J gene TRBJ1-1, with D possibly being TRBD1 (5 bases). The V end lost 7 bases, the J end lost 4 bases, and 7 bases lay between the germline ends. This CDR3 region has 11 residues. The V gene's germline CDR1 is MDHEN and CDR2 SYDVKM. CDR3 DNA sequence: TGTGCCAGCAACAGGATCACTGAAGCTTTCTTT. Protein sequence: CASNRITEAFF. The full variable domain, its missing parts supplied by reference TRBV28 and TRBJ1-1, is DVKVTQSSRYLVKRTGEKVFLECVQDMDHENMFWYRQDPGLGLRLIYFSYDVKMKEKGDIPEGYSVSREKKERFSLILESASTNQTSMYLCASNRITEAFFGQGTRLTVV.

The chain is built from TRBV11-2 and TRBJ1-2; TRBD1 agrees at 7 bases. The CDR3 covers 16 residues. Germline assignment: CDR1 SGHAT and CDR2 FQNNGV. With V trimmed by 2 bases and J by 5 bases, 11 bases remained unmatched. In DNA form, the CDR3 reads TGTGCCAGCAGCTTATCGTCCCCAGGGGGGAGGTATGGCTACACCTTC. Translated, it gives CASSLSSPGGRYGYTF.

The rearrangement links TRBV2 to TRBJ1-3; no reliable D call. CDR3 size: 18 residues. Germline CDR1 SNHLY, CDR2 FYNNEI. Trimming cost V 2 bases and J 3 bases, with 20 bases left between them. The DNA of the CDR3 is TGTGCCAGCAGTGAATCGGTCCCTACCGCCGCAATTGGAAACACCATATATTTT. Amino acid sequence: CASSESVPTAAIGNTIYF. Full variable domain (remainder filled in from reference TRBV2 and TRBJ1-3): EPEVTQTPSHQVTQMGQEVILRCVPISNHLYFYWYRQILGQKVEFLVSFYNNEISEKSEIFDDQFSVERPDGSNFTLKIRSTKLEDSAMYFCASSESVPTAAIGNTIYFGEGSWLTVV.

The CDR3 coding sequence is TGTGCCTGGAGTAAAGGGGGCGGTGGGTACGAGCAGTACTTC. Translating it yields CAWSKGGGGYEQYF. The chain has TRBV30 and TRBJ2-7; 7 bases align to TRBD1. V shed 2 bases and J 4 bases; nucleotides not matched to a gene: 8. The CDR3 sequence is 14 residues long. CDR1 GTSNPN and CDR2 SVGIG come from the germline V gene (reference sequence).

This chain connects TRBV7-9 to TRBJ1-2; 7 bases map to TRBD1. The CDR3 has 14 amino acids. Trimming took 3 bases from V and 8 from J; bases not matched to a gene: 9. The V gene's germline CDR1 is SEHNR and CDR2 FQNEAQ (reference sequence). For the CDR3, the DNA is TGTGCCAGCAGCTTCGCCGACAGGGTTATAGGCTACACCTTC. Translating it yields CASSFADRVIGYTF.

This clone was recorded a few times. The V call is TRBV4-3, the J call TRBJ1-2; the D is unclear. This CDR3 spans 14 amino acids. Per germline, CDR1 LGHNA and CDR2 YSLEER. V lost 0 bases and J 4 bases, leaving 9 bases between the germline ends. The CDR3 bases are TGCGCCAGCAGCCAAGATTTTGACGGCTATGGCTACACCTTC. Its protein product is CASSQDFDGYGYTF.

The V gene is TRBV12-5, the J gene TRBJ1-4; D remains unclear. Deletions cut 0 bases from V and 3 bases from J, with 11 bases between. CDR3 length: 16 amino acids. Germline V CDR1 and CDR2: LGHNT, FRNRAP. The CDR3 region is CASGLVSRSANEKLFF. The CDR3, as DNA: TGTGCTAGTGGTTTGGTTTCGAGGAGCGCTAATGAAAAACTGTTTTTT.